These T cell receptor beta chains were read from a single sample in a study of T cells in tuberculosis. TCRdb's copy holds only in-frame clones and misses some; the assay was immunoSEQ multiplex PCR. Among about 30,000 clones listed, less than 95% were seen once. The sample was PBMCs, taken at tuberculosis diagnosis. Receptors originate from an adult with tuberculosis. Each CDR3 is given with its conserved first and last residue. Fields, in order: D gene, J gene, V gene, clone size, CDR3 DNA, CDR3 protein. A D gene is named only where the DNA matches it firmly. Some rows have no size entry. The others give once, few or many, or a class for an expanded clone.

>-|TRBJ1-5|TRBV19|-
TGTGCCAGTAGTATAGAGGGGACTCCTGAAGGAGAGCATTTT
CASSIEGTPEGEHF
>-|TRBJ2-5|TRBV25-1|-
TGTGCCAGCAGTGAATACTTAGCACAGGGTTTTCGGGAGACCCAGTACTTC
CASSEYLAQGFRETQYF
>-|TRBJ2-3|TRBV25-1|-
TGTGCCAGCAGGGACACTTACGGATTTAAGCGGCAGTATTTT
CASRDTYGFKRQYF
>TRBD2|TRBJ2-2|TRBV5-4|-
TGTGCCAGCAGCCCACCGGGACTAGCGGGGGGTACGAACACCGGGGAGCTGTTTTTT
CASSPPGLAGGTNTGELFF
>TRBD1|TRBJ1-2|TRBV15|-
TGTGCCACCAGCACATCCTCAGGGGGCGCGGGTTATGGCTACACCTTC
CATSTSSGGAGYGYTF
>-|TRBJ1-2|TRBV12-5|-
TGTGCTAGTGGTTTGCGCGTCGGGCGGGGCCCCTATGGCTACACCTTC
CASGLRVGRGPYGYTF
>TRBD1|TRBJ2-5|TRBV5-1|-
TGCGCCAGCAGCAAACAGGGGGCAGGGGAGACCCAGTACTTC
CASSKQGAGETQYF
>-|TRBJ1-3|TRBV18|-
TGTGCCAGCTCACCGACACGTAGATCCTCTGGAAACACCATATATTTT
CASSPTRRSSGNTIYF
>-|TRBJ1-5|TRBV28|-
TGTGCCAGCAGTTTAACAGGTCAGCCCCAGCATTTT
CASSLTGQPQHF
>-|TRBJ2-2|TRBV5-8|-
TGTGCCAGCAGCTTGGCATGGGGGGGGCGCGACACCGGGGAGCTGTTTTTT
CASSLAWGGRDTGELFF
>TRBD1|TRBJ1-1|TRBV30|-
TGTGCCTGGACTCTCTCCCTGGGACAGCATGAAGCTTTCTTT
CAWTLSLGQHEAFF
>TRBD2|TRBJ2-1|TRBV6-5|-
TGTGCCAGCAGTTACTCCGGGACTAGCGGATACAATGAGCAGTTCTTC
CASSYSGTSGYNEQFF
>TRBD2|TRBJ2-2|TRBV27|once
TGTGCCAGCACCCGTCGGGCGGGGGCGAACACCGGGGAGCTGTTTTTT
CASTRRAGANTGELFF
>TRBD1|TRBJ1-5|TRBV18|-
TGTGCCAGCTCACCACGGACAGGCGATCAGCCCCAGCATTTT
CASSPRTGDQPQHF
>TRBD2|TRBJ2-7|TRBV19|-
TGTGCCAGTAGTAGCGCTGAGCGGGGGGCCTTCTACGAGCAGTACTTC
CASSSAERGAFYEQYF
>TRBD1|TRBJ1-1|TRBV18|-
TGTGCCAGCTCACCACCGACAGGGGTGAACACTGAAGCTTTCTTT
CASSPPTGVNTEAFF
>TRBD1|TRBJ2-3|TRBV5-6|-
TGTGCCAGCAGCCTTCTAGGGACAGGTAGCACAGATACGCAGTATTTT
CASSLLGTGSTDTQYF
>TRBD1|TRBJ1-6|TRBV19|few
TGTGCCAGTAGTACAGGGGGCGCGTCCTATAATTCACCCCTCCACTTT
CASSTGGASYNSPLHF
>TRBD2|TRBJ2-2|TRBV2|-
TGTGCCAGCAGTGAGGCCAGCGGGGGACTTGGCGGGGAGCTGTTTTTT
CASSEASGGLGGELFF
>-|TRBJ1-4|TRBV7-8|-
TGTGCCAGCAGCTTATCCTGGGAGAATGAAAAACTGTTTTTT
CASSLSWENEKLFF
>-|TRBJ2-1|TRBV7-2|-
TGTGCCAGCAGCTTATCTGAACTCCTTAGCTCCTACAATGAGCAGTTCTTC
CASSLSELLSSYNEQFF
>-|TRBJ1-2|TRBV2|-
TGTGCCAGCAGCCCGGGGGTCGTTGGGGGCTACACCTTC
CASSPGVVGGYTF
>-|TRBJ1-2|TRBV4-2|few
TGTGCCAGCAGCCCCGAGACAGTCCAGAACTATGGCTACACCTTC
CASSPETVQNYGYTF
>-|TRBJ1-5|TRBV6-5|-
TGTGCCAGCAGTTTAGGGGATGGGCAGCCCCAGCATTTT
CASSLGDGQPQHF
>TRBD1|TRBJ1-2|TRBV14|-
TGTGCCAGCAGCCGATCTAGACAGGGCCATGGCTACACCTTC
CASSRSRQGHGYTF
>-|TRBJ1-1|TRBV4-1|once
TGCGCCAGCAGCCAAGGGGAGTTGAACACTGAAGCTTTCTTT
CASSQGELNTEAFF
>-|TRBJ1-1|TRBV27|-
TGTGCCAGCAGTTTAACTTCTCGGGGCACTGAAGCTTTCTTT
CASSLTSRGTEAFF
>TRBD2|TRBJ2-1|TRBV25-1|-
TGTGCCAGCAGTGGAGAGGCGGGACTAGCCTGGGGGAATGAGCAGTTCTTC
CASSGEAGLAWGNEQFF
>-|TRBJ2-3|TRBV28|-
TGTGCCAGCAGTCTTACAGGGATGGCAACGCAGTATTTT
CASSLTGMATQYF
>-|TRBJ1-2|TRBV19|-
TGTGCCAGTAGTATGGAGTATGGCTACACCTTC
CASSMEYGYTF
>-|TRBJ2-3|TRBV6-5|-
TGTGCCAGCAGTTATGGGGGGGGCAGGGGAGATACGCAGTATTTT
CASSYGGGRGDTQYF
>TRBD1|TRBJ1-4|TRBV19|-
TGTGCCAGTAGTATAGATCGTCGGACAGGGGAAAAACTGTTTTTT
CASSIDRRTGEKLFF
>TRBD2|TRBJ2-2|TRBV7-3|-
TGTGCCAGCAGCTGGACCGGGACTAGTGGCGCCGGGGAGCTGTTTTTT
CASSWTGTSGAGELFF
>TRBD1|TRBJ1-2|TRBV29-1|-
TGCAGCGCGGGACAGGACTCCTATGGCTACACCTTC
CSAGQDSYGYTF
>-|TRBJ1-6|TRBV6-1|few
TGTGCCAGCAGGATGAGGAGTTCACCCCTCCACTTT
CASRMRSSPLHF
>TRBD2|TRBJ2-7|TRBV7-6|once
TGTGCCAGCAGCTTAGTCGCCGGAGGCGGGGGGCGTACCTACGAGCAGTACTTC
CASSLVAGGGGRTYEQYF
>-|TRBJ1-1|TRBV19|-
TGTGCCAGTAGTATGGCCGGGGGAATCGCTGAAGCTTTCTTT
CASSMAGGIAEAFF
>TRBD1|TRBJ1-2|TRBV4-2|-
TGTGCCAGCAGCCAAGAGCGGACAGGGGGGGACTATGGCTACACCTTC
CASSQERTGGDYGYTF
>TRBD1|TRBJ1-3|TRBV28|-
TGTGCCAGCAGTAGGGGCATCCGGACAGGGGGAGCTGGAAACACCATATATTTT
CASSRGIRTGGAGNTIYF